The following is a T cell receptor (beta chain) sequence with its context. The observed sequence ends 3 residues before the CDR3 terminus, with the missing tail filled in from the germline J gene. The data were taken from a study of T cells in women clearing cervical HPV infection. The wider study: Case blood was drawn when the lesion was first found; control blood after infection became undetectable.

Produced via immunoSEQ multiplex PCR; TCRdb's table is partial and in-frame only. Its listing shows about 31,000 clones. With 0 bases removed from V and 5 bases from J, the gap between germline ends came to 9 bases. The CDR3 length is 14 residues. The germline V gene encodes CDR1 SGHRS and CDR2 YFSETQ. All donors had a single incident cervical HPV16 infection, not prevalent. This TCR was sampled from a woman between 18 and 75 years old with a cervical HPV16 infection that either progressed to CIN3+ or cleared (not recorded which). The chain combines TRBV5-1 with TRBJ2-1; D ambiguous. The sample was blood buffy coat. CDR3 in amino acids: CASSLDAENNEQFF. CDR3 bases read: TGCGCCAGCAGCTTGGATGCAGAAAACAATGAG.